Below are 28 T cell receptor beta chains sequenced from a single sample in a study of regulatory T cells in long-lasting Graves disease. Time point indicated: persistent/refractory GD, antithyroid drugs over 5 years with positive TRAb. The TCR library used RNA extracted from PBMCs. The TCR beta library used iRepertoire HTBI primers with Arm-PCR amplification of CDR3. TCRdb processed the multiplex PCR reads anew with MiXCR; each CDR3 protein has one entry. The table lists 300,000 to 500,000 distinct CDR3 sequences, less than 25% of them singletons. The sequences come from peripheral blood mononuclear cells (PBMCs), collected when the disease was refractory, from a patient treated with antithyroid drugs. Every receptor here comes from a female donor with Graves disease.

The CDR3 is CASSHGFTDTQYF. The CDR3 DNA follows: TGTGCCAGCAGCCACGGATTTACAGATACGCAGTATTTT. This chain joins TRBV3-1 and TRBJ2-3; D is ambiguous. Germline CDR1 and CDR2: LGHDT and YNNKEL (reference sequence). Trimming cost V 3 bases and J 3 bases, with 7 bases left between them. The CDR3 has 13 amino acids.

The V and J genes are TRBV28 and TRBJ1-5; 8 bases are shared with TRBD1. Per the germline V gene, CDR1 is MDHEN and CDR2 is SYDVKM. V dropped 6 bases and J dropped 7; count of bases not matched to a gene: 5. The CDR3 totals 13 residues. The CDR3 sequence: CASRRQGAQPQHF. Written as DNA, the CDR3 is TGTGCCAGCAGACGGCAGGGGGCACAGCCCCAGCATTTT.

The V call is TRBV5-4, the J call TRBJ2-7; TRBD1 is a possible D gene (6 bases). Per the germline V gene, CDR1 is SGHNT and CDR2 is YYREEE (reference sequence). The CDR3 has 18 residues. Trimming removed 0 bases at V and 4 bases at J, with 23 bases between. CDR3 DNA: TGTGCCAGCAGCTTGGATCCTCAACAGGGAAATTGGATGTACGAGCAGTACTTC. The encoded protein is CASSLDPQQGNWMYEQYF. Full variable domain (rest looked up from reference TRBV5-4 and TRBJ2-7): ETGVTQSPTHLIKTRGQQVTLRCSSQSGHNTVSWYQQALGQGPQFIFQYYREEENGRGNFPPRFSGLQFPNYSSELNVNALELDDSALYLCASSLDPQQGNWMYEQYFGPGTRLTVT.

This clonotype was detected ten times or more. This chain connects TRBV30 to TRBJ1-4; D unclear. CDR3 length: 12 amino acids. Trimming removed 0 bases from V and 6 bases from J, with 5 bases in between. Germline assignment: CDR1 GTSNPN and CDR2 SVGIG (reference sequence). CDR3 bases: TGTGCCTGGAGTGTCAATGATGAAAAACTGTTTTTT. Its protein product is CAWSVNDEKLFF.

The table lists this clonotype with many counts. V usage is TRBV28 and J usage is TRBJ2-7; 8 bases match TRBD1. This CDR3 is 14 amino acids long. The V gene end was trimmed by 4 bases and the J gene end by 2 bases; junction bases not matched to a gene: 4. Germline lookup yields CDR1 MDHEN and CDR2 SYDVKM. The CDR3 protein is CASSWTGPPYEQYF. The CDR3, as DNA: TGTGCCAGCAGTTGGACAGGGCCGCCCTACGAGCAGTACTTC.

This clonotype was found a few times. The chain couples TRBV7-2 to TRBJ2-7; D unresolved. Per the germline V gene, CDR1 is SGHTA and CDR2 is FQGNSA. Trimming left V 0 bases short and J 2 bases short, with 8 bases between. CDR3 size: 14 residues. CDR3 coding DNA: TGTGCCAGCAGCTTAGCAGGCTACCCCTACGAGCAGTACTTC. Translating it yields CASSLAGYPYEQYF. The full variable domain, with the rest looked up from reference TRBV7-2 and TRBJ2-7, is GAGVSQSPSNKVTEKGKDVELRCDPISGHTALYWYRQSLGQGLEFLIYFQGNSAPDKSGLPSDRFSAERTGGSVSTLTIQRTQQEDSAVYLCASSLAGYPYEQYFGPGTRLTVT.

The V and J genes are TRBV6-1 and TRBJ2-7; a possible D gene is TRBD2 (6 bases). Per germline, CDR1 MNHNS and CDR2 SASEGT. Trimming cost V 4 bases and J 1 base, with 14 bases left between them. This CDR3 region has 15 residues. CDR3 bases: TGTGCCAGCAGTGGCTCCGGGACTTTATCCTACGAGCAGTACTTC. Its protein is CASSGSGTLSYEQYF.

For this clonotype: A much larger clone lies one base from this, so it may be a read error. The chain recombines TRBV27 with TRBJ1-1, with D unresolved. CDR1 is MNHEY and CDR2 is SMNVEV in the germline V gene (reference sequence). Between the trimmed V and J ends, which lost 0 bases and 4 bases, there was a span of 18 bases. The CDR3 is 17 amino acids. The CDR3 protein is CASSLSFSETGSTEAFF. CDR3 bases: TGTGCCAGCAGTTTATCGTTCTCTGAGACGGGGAGCACTGAAGCTTTCTTT.

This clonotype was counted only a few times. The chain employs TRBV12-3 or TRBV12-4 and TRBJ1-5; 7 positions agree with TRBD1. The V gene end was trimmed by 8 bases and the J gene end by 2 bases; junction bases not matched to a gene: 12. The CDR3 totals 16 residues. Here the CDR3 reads CASGRRQGVGNQPQHF. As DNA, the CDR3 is TGTGCCAGCGGTCGTCGACAGGGAGTAGGCAATCAGCCCCAGCATTTT.

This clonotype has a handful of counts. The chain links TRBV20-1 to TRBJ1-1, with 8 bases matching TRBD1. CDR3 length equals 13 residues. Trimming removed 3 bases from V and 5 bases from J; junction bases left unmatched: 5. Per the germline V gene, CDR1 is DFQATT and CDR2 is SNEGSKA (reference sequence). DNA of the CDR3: TGCAGTGCTAGTTTCAGGGGGCGAACTGAAGCTTTCTTT. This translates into CSASFRGRTEAFF.

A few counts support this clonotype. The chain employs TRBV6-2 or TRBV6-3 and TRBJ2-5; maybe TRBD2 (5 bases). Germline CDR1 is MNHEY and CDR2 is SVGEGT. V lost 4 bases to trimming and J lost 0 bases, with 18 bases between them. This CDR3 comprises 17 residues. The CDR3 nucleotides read TGTGCCAGCAGTTTACGAAAACCCGGGATGTACCAAGAGACCCAGTACTTC. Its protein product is CASSLRKPGMYQETQYF.

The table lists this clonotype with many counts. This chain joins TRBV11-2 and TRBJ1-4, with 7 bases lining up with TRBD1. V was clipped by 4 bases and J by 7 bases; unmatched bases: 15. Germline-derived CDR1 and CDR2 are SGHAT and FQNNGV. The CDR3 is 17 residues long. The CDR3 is CASSSHTTGIAGEKLFF. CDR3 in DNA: TGTGCCAGCAGCTCCCACACGACAGGGATTGCTGGTGAAAAACTGTTTTTT.

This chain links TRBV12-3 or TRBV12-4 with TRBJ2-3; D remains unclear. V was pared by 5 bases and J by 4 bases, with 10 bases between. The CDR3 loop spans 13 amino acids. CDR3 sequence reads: CASSPPLSDTQYF. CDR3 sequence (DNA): TGTGCCAGCAGTCCCCCCCTGTCAGATACGCAGTATTTT.

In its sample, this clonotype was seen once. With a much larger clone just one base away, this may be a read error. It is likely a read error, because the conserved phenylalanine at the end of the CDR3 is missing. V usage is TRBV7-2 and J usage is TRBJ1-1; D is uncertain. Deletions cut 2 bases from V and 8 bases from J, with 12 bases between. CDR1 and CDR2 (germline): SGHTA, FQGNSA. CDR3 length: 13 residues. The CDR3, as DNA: TGTGCCAGCAGCTTAAGGCCCCAGCCGGAAGCTTTCTCT. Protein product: CASSLRPQPEAFS.

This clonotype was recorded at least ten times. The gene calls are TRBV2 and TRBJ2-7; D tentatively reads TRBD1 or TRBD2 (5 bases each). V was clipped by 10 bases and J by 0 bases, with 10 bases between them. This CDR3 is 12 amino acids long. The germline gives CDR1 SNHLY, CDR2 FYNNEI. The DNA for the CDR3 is TGTGCCACCCACGGGGCCTCCTACGAGCAGTACTTC. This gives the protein CATHGASYEQYF.

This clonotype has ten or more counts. The DNA for the CDR3 is TGTGCCAGCACCACCATGAAAGTAGAGGCCAAAAACATTCAGTACTTC. Translation: CASTTMKVEAKNIQYF. The chain couples TRBV6-1 to TRBJ2-4; D is uncertain. Trimming took off 7 bases at V and 1 base at J, with 17 bases between the two ends. CDR1 is MNHNS and CDR2 is SASEGT in the germline V gene. CDR3 length: 16 amino acids.

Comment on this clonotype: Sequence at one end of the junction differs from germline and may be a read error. The CDR3 bases are TGCGCCAGCAGCTCGGACGGGACAGGTACGCAGTATTTT. Protein: CASSSDGTGTQYF. The rearrangement uses TRBV5-1 and TRBJ2-3, with TRBD1 matching over 8 bases. The CDR3 extends over 13 amino acids. CDR1 and CDR2 (germline): SGHRS, YFSETQ.

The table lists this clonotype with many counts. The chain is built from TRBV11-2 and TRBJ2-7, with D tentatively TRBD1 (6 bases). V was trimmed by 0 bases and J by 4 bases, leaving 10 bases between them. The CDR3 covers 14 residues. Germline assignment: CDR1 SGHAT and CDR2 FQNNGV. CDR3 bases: TGTGCCAGCAGCTTAGATCCGAGGGGGTACGAGCAGTACTTC. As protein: CASSLDPRGYEQYF.

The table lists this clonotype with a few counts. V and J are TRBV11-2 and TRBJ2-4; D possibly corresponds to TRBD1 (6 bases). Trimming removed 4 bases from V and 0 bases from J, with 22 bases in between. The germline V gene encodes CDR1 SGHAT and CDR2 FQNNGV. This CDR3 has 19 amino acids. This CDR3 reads CASSYKSTTGILAKNIQYF. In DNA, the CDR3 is TGTGCCAGCAGCTACAAGTCTACAACAGGGATTCTAGCCAAAAACATTCAGTACTTC.

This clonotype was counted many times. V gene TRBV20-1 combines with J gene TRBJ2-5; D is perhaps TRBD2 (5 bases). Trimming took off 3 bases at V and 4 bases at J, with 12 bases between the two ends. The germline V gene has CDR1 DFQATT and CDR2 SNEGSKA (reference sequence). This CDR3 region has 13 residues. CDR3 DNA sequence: TGCAGTGCTAGTTGGACCGGGGTAGAGACCCAGTACTTC. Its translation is CSASWTGVETQYF.

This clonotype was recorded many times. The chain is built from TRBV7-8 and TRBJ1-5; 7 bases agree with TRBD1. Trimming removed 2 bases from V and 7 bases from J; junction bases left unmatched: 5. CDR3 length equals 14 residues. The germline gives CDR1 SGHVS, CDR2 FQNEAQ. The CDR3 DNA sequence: TGTGCCAGCAGCTTACAGGGGGGAAGGCAGCCCCAGCATTTT. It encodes CASSLQGGRQPQHF.

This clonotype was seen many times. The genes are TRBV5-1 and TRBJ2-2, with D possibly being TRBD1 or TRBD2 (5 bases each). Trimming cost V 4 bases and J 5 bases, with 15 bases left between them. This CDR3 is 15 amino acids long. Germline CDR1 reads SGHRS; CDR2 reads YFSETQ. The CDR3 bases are TGCGCCAGCAGCCCGACCGGGGCTATTACCGGGGAGCTGTTTTTT. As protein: CASSPTGAITGELFF.

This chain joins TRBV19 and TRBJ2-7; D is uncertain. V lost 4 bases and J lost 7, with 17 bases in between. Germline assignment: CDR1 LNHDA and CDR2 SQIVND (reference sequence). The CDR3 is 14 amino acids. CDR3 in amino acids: CASSTPGGTLEQYF. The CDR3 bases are TGTGCCAGTAGTACCCCGGGTGGAACCCTGGAGCAGTACTTC.

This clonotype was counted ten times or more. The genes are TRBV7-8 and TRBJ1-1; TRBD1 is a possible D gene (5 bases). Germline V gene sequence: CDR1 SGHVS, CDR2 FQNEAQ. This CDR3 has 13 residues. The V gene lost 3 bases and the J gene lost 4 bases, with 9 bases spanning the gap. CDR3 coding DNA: TGTGCCAGCAGCTTCAGGGTAAGCACTGAAGCTTTCTTT. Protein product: CASSFRVSTEAFF.

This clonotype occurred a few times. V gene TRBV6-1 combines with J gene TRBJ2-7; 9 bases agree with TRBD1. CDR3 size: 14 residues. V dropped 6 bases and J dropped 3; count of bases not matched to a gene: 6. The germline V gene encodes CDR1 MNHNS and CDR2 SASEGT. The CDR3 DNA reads TGTGCCAGCAGCGATCCGGGACAGGGCTACGAGCAGTACTTC. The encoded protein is CASSDPGQGYEQYF.

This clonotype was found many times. CDR3 residues: CASSPDISSTEAFF. The CDR3 DNA follows: TGTGCCAGCTCACCGGACATCTCGAGCACTGAAGCTTTCTTT. The genes are TRBV18 and TRBJ1-1, with a possible D match to TRBD1 (5 bases). Trimming left V 3 bases short and J 4 bases short, with 12 bases between. Germline V gene data show CDR1 as KGHSH and CDR2 as LQKENI. CDR3 length: 14 residues.

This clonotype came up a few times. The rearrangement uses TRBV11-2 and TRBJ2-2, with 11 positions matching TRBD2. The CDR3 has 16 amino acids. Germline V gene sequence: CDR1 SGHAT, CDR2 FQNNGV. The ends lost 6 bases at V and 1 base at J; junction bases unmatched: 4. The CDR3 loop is CASSRTSGQNTGELFF. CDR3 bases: TGTGCCAGCAGTCGGACTAGCGGGCAGAACACCGGGGAGCTGTTTTTT.

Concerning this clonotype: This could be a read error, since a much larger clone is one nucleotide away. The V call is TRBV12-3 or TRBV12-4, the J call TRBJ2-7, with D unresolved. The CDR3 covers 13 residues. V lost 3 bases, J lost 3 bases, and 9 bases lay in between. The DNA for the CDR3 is TGTGCCAGCAGTTTTGGGATAGACTACGAGCAGTACTTC. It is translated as CASSFGIDYEQYF.